This entry lists 9 T cell receptor beta chains sequenced from one sample in a study of control samples from healthy donors and cancer patients. The method was immunoSEQ multiplex PCR; TCRdb's version includes in-frame clones alone and lacks a portion of them. The sample has roughly 120,000 clones; about 93% are singletons. Sample: PBMCs. These receptors all stem from a man aged 50 to 59 with head and neck cancer.

The V call is TRBV5-1, the J call TRBJ1-2, with 7 bases aligning to TRBD1. V lost 4 bases to trimming and J lost 1 base; unmatched junction nucleotides: 1. The V gene's germline CDR1 is SGHRS and CDR2 YFSETQ. The CDR3 length is 13 residues. CDR3 amino acids: CASSRDSNYGYTF. CDR3 bases: TGCGCCAGCAGCCGGGACAGTAACTATGGCTACACCTTC. Combining the CDR3 with reference TRBV5-1 and TRBJ1-2 gives the whole variable domain KAGVTQTPRYLIKTRGQQVTLSCSPISGHRSVSWYQQTPGQGLQFLFEYFSETQRNKGNFPGRFSGRQFSNSRSEMNVSTLELGDSALYLCASSRDSNYGYTFGSGTRLTVV.

In this sample, this clone turned up once. This chain uses TRBV29-1 with TRBJ1-2; D not certain. Germline V lookup: CDR1 SQVTM, CDR2 ANQGSEA. Between the trimmed V and J ends, which lost 6 bases and 8 bases, there was a span of 13 bases. This CDR3 spans 11 amino acids. CDR3 amino acids: CSVKRREGYTF. The CDR3 coding sequence is TGCAGCGTAAAGCGGAGGGAGGGCTACACCTTC.

This rearrangement joins TRBV5-8 to TRBJ2-7, with D possibly matching TRBD1 (6 bases). This CDR3 has 14 residues. Per germline, CDR1 SGHTS and CDR2 YDEGEE. The germline V and J ends were trimmed by 2 bases and 4 bases, with 13 bases remaining between them. The CDR3 region has the DNA TGTGCCAGCAGCTTACAGGGAACGCTTTACGAGCAGTACTTC. Its translation is CASSLQGTLYEQYF.

The count of this clone is one. V and J are TRBV7-9 and TRBJ2-1, with D hard to call. Germline V CDR1 and CDR2: SEHNR, FQNEAQ (reference sequence). The V gene lost 3 bases and the J gene lost 6 bases, with 6 bases spanning the gap. CDR3 length equals 12 residues. The CDR3 loop reads CASSFQPNEQFF. CDR3 DNA: TGTGCCAGCAGCTTCCAACCCAATGAGCAGTTCTTC.

The chain is built from TRBV6-5 and TRBJ2-7, with D perhaps assigned TRBD1 or TRBD2 (5 bases each). V was shortened by 6 bases and J by 2 bases, with 17 bases between the two germline ends. Germline V CDR1 and CDR2: MNHEY, SVGAGI. This CDR3 has 15 residues. CDR3: CASRLFGTDPYEQYF. CDR3 DNA: TGTGCCAGCAGGTTATTCGGGACGGATCCCTACGAGCAGTACTTC.

The chain combines TRBV29-1 with TRBJ2-7; D uncertain. The V gene's germline CDR1 is SQVTM and CDR2 ANQGSEA. CDR3 length: 14 amino acids. Trimming shortened V by 0 bases and J by 6 bases, and 15 bases separated the two germline ends. In nucleotides, the CDR3 is TGCAGCGTTGAAGATCGGTCGCCGACCCCCGAGCAGTACTTC. It translates to CSVEDRSPTPEQYF.

This rearrangement joins TRBV7-9 to TRBJ2-3; D perhaps matches TRBD2 (5 bases). V was pared by 0 bases and J by 6 bases, with 7 bases between. The CDR3 has 13 residues. CDR1 SEHNR and CDR2 FQNEAQ come from the germline V gene (reference sequence). This CDR3 is CASSLAGGDTQYF. The CDR3 region has the DNA TGTGCCAGCAGCTTAGCAGGAGGCGATACGCAGTATTTT. Full variable domain (outside the CDR3, taken from reference TRBV7-9 and TRBJ2-3): DTGVSQNPRHKITKRGQNVTFRCDPISEHNRLYWYRQTLGQGPEFLTYFQNEAQLEKSRLLSDRFSAERPKGSFSTLEIQRTEQGDSAMYLCASSLAGGDTQYFGPGTRLTVL.

The chain has TRBV12-3 or TRBV12-4 and TRBJ2-3, with D possibly matching TRBD1 (5 bases). The CDR3 covers 13 residues. Trimming stripped 5 bases from V and 6 bases from J, with 12 bases between. The CDR3 protein is CASSLFRVDTQYF. In DNA form, the CDR3 reads TGTGCCAGCAGTCTCTTCAGGGTGGATACGCAGTATTTT.

The chain employs TRBV2 and TRBJ2-1; 7 bases fit TRBD1. There are 15 residues in the CDR3. J gave up 8 bases and V 11 bases, and 18 bases lay outside the gene matches. CDR1 and CDR2 (germline): SNHLY, FYNNEI. In nucleotides, the CDR3 is TGTGCCTCTTGTTTCCAGGGGGAGCTAGGGGATGAGCAGTTCTTC. This sequence encodes CASCFQGELGDEQFF.